Each of the 3 T cell receptor beta chains below was sequenced from the same sample in a study of blood T cell repertoires in COVID-19. Generated by immunoSEQ multiplex PCR, the TCRdb table keeps only in-frame clones and is missing some. The sample contains about 74,000 clones, roughly 74% of which appear only once. Sequenced: peripheral blood. These receptors originate from a human donor in a cohort sampled during active COVID-19.

The rearrangement uses TRBV19 and TRBJ1-5, with TRBD1 matching 9 bases. The CDR3 consists of 16 residues. After removal of 5 bases from V and 5 bases from J, the junction contained 10 bases not matched to a gene. Germline values: CDR1 LNHDA, CDR2 SQIVND (reference sequence). CDR3 in DNA: TGTGCCAGTAGTGCGTCCACAGGGGGCTATGATCAGCCCCAGCATTTT. This encodes CASSASTGGYDQPQHF.

The chain carries TRBV5-1 and TRBJ1-1; 11 bases map to TRBD1. Germline lookup yields CDR1 SGHRS and CDR2 YFSETQ. The J segment lost 0 bases and the V segment lost 5 bases, leaving 9 bases of the junction unmatched. The length of the CDR3 is 17 residues. The CDR3 sequence is CASRTGTGGFMNTEAFF. CDR3 nucleotides: TGCGCCAGCAGAACCGGGACAGGGGGGTTCATGAACACTGAAGCTTTCTTT.

This clone was counted a few times. The V gene is TRBV29-1, the J gene TRBJ1-1; a possible D gene is TRBD1 (6 bases). This CDR3 contains 15 residues. V shed 0 bases and J shed 7 bases, with 18 bases lying between them. Per the germline V gene, CDR1 is SQVTM and CDR2 is ANQGSEA. The CDR3 DNA is TGCAGCGTTGAAGATCAGTCAACAGGGAGCCATGAAGCTTTCTTT. This codes for CSVEDQSTGSHEAFF.